Shown below are 10 T cell receptor beta chains from a single sample sequenced in a study of early T cells in non-severe SARS-CoV-2 infection. TCRdb used MiXCR to reprocess the 5' RACE reads, holding one entry per CDR3 protein. The data contain approximately 50,000 distinct CDR3 sequences, roughly 8.2% of them seen just once; the ten biggest clones take up around 4.2%. Sequencing input: whole blood. All receptors derive from an adult who was a healthcare worker with PCR-confirmed SARS-CoV-2 infection or an uninfected control (not recorded which).

This chain links TRBV6-6 with TRBJ2-3; D not resolved. The CDR3 runs 15 residues. CDR1 MNHNY and CDR2 SVGAGI come from the germline V gene (reference sequence). Trimming stripped 4 bases from V and 1 base from J, with 12 bases between. CDR3 region: CASSSPTIGTDTQYF. For the CDR3, the DNA is TGTGCCAGCAGTTCCCCTACTATCGGCACAGATACGCAGTATTTT.

This clonotype was detected a few times. This rearrangement joins TRBV10-3 to TRBJ1-2, with D possibly being TRBD1 (6 bases). The germline CDR1 and CDR2 sequences are ENHRY and SYGVKD. The CDR3 contains 14 residues. V lost 6 bases, J lost 2 bases, and 13 bases lay in between. CDR3 sequence: CAIRATGSNYGYTF. In DNA, the CDR3 is TGTGCCATCAGGGCGACAGGATCCAACTATGGCTACACCTTC.

There are a few counts of this clonotype. The V gene is TRBV6-5, the J gene TRBJ2-5, with 8 bases lining up with TRBD2. The CDR3 consists of 15 residues. With 5 bases clipped from V and 2 bases from J, the junction kept 7 bases outside the gene matches. The V gene's germline CDR1 is MNHEY and CDR2 SVGAGI. The CDR3 spells CASSQPGGPQETQYF. CDR3 coding DNA: TGTGCCAGCAGTCAACCGGGGGGGCCTCAAGAGACCCAGTACTTC.

This clonotype was recorded at least ten times. This chain joins TRBV6-1 and TRBJ1-3; D is unclear. The germline V and J ends were trimmed by 6 bases and 1 base, with 13 bases remaining between them. Germline V gene sequence: CDR1 MNHNS, CDR2 SASEGT. CDR3 size: 15 residues. The CDR3 DNA reads TGTGCCAGCAGCCGCGACGGCGATTCTGGAAACACCATATATTTT. Translating it yields CASSRDGDSGNTIYF.

This clonotype was detected ten times or more. This chain uses TRBV18 with TRBJ2-5; D ambiguous. This CDR3 spans 13 amino acids. CDR1 and CDR2 (germline): KGHSH, LQKENI. V lost 0 bases and J lost 5, with 7 bases in between. DNA of the CDR3: TGTGCCAGCTCACCACCGGGGTTGGAGACCCAGTACTTC. This encodes CASSPPGLETQYF.

This clonotype was observed a handful of times. The genes are TRBV29-1 and TRBJ2-4; 9 bases match TRBD2. Germline trimming cut 3 bases from V and 8 bases from J; bases unmatched to any gene: 11. The CDR3 is 15 residues long. CDR1 and CDR2 (germline): SQVTM, ANQGSEA. The CDR3 region is CSVELIAGEGYIQYF. The CDR3 DNA is TGCAGCGTTGAGCTAATAGCGGGGGAGGGGTACATTCAGTACTTC. The full variable domain, its missing parts supplied by reference TRBV29-1 and TRBJ2-4, is SAVISQKPSRDICQRGTSLTIQCQVDSQVTMMFWYRQQPGQSLTLIATANQGSEATYESGFVIDKFPISRPNLTFSTLTVSNMSPEDSSIYLCSVELIAGEGYIQYFGAGTRLSVL.

The rearrangement uses TRBV6-6 and TRBJ2-7, with D unclear. CDR3 size: 12 residues. Germline CDR1 reads MNHNY; CDR2 reads SVGAGI (reference sequence). Trimming cost V 4 bases and J 6 bases, with 10 bases left between them. The CDR3 DNA reads TGTGCCAGCAGTTCCATGGGTGTCGAGCAGTACTTC. Its protein product is CASSSMGVEQYF.

This clonotype appeared a few times. V is TRBV2 and J is TRBJ1-1; D is possibly TRBD1 (5 bases). Trimming removed 5 bases from V and 0 bases from J, with 16 bases in between. Germline values: CDR1 SNHLY, CDR2 FYNNEI. The CDR3 runs to 16 residues. The DNA for the CDR3 is TGTGCCAGCAGTCCACAGGTCCGGGTACTGAACACTGAAGCTTTCTTT. This sequence encodes CASSPQVRVLNTEAFF.

The V and J genes are TRBV7-6 and TRBJ2-7; no clear D gene. V dropped 4 bases and J dropped 2 bases, with 12 bases sitting between them. The CDR3 extends over 14 amino acids. In germline, CDR1 is SGHVS, CDR2 FNYEAQ. The CDR3 sequence: CASSSSTGTYEQYF. CDR3 nucleotides: TGTGCCAGCAGCTCCTCGACCGGAACCTACGAGCAGTACTTC.

This chain uses TRBV2 with TRBJ1-5; D is perhaps TRBD1 (6 bases). Trimming removed 9 bases at V and 3 bases at J, with 12 bases between. Germline CDR1 reads SNHLY; CDR2 reads FYNNEI. The CDR3 is made up of 13 amino acids. CDR3 in amino acids: CASANRANQPQHF. CDR3 nucleotide sequence: TGTGCCAGTGCTAACAGGGCCAATCAGCCCCAGCATTTT. Complete variable domain (other parts from reference TRBV2 and TRBJ1-5): EPEVTQTPSHQVTQMGQEVILRCVPISNHLYFYWYRQILGQKVEFLVSFYNNEISEKSEIFDDQFSVERPDGSNFTLKIRSTKLEDSAMYFCASANRANQPQHFGDGTRLSIL.